These 32 T cell receptor beta chains were sequenced from one sample in a study of T cell responses to AZD1222 COVID-19 vaccine. The data were produced by immunoSEQ multiplex PCR, yet TCRdb's version contains in-frame clones alone and is incomplete. Of around 15,000 clones listed, roughly nine tenths are singletons. The sample was peripheral blood, taken 28 days after the second AZD1222 dose. All receptors derive from an adult who received the AZD1222 COVID-19 vaccine.

The chain carries TRBV5-1 and TRBJ1-2, with 10 positions matching TRBD1. CDR1 SGHRS and CDR2 YFSETQ come from the germline V gene. J gave up 6 bases and V 1 base, and 3 bases lay outside the gene matches. This CDR3 comprises 14 residues. The DNA for the CDR3 is TGCGCCAGCAGCTTGCTCGGACAGGGGGATGGCTACACCTTC. As protein: CASSLLGQGDGYTF.

This chain uses TRBV3-1 (or the pseudogene TRBV3-2) with TRBJ1-3; D gene ambiguous. Trimming took off 3 bases at V and 1 base at J, with 7 bases between the two ends. CDR3 length equals 14 residues. Germline assignment: CDR1 LGHDT and CDR2 YNNKEL (reference sequence). For the CDR3, the DNA is TGTGCCAGCAGCCAGCGGCATTCTGGAAACACCATATATTTT. Translation: CASSQRHSGNTIYF.

This clone has more than one count but fewer than ten. This chain uses TRBV18 with TRBJ1-2, with 8 bases fitting TRBD1. The CDR3 length is 18 residues. J gave up 8 bases and V 0 bases, and 17 bases lay outside the gene matches. Germline V gives CDR1 KGHSH, CDR2 LQKENI. CDR3 sequence reads: CASSPPRTGRGGTGGYTF. The CDR3 region has the DNA TGTGCCAGCTCACCACCCCGGACAGGGCGAGGGGGCACGGGGGGCTACACCTTC.

This chain joins TRBV6-5 and TRBJ1-4, with D unclear. Trimming took off 0 bases at V and 5 bases at J, with 10 bases between the two ends. CDR1 is MNHEY, CDR2 SVGAGI, per germline. The CDR3 runs to 15 residues. CDR3 DNA: TGTGCCAGCAGTTACTCGAGCCGTTCAAATGAAAAACTGTTTTTT. Protein: CASSYSSRSNEKLFF.

The CDR3 region is CASSVDQGADEQYF. The CDR3 bases are TGTGCCAGCAGTGTCGACCAGGGGGCCGACGAGCAGTACTTC. The chain carries TRBV25-1 and TRBJ2-7; TRBD1 aligns across 8 bases. Trimming at V came to 4 bases and at J to 5 bases, leaving 7 bases not matched to a gene. This CDR3 region has 14 residues. Germline V gene sequence: CDR1 MGHDK, CDR2 SYGVNS.

CDR3 amino acids: CASSLGSGTGLTEAFF. The DNA for the CDR3 is TGTGCCAGCAGTTTGGGGTCCGGGACAGGGCTCACTGAAGCTTTCTTT. The V call is TRBV28, the J call TRBJ1-1, with TRBD1 matching over 9 bases. The CDR3 length is 16 residues. Germline CDR1 reads MDHEN; CDR2 reads SYDVKM. The trim removed 3 bases at V and 4 bases at J, leaving 9 bases unmatched.

The chain uses TRBV7-2 and TRBJ2-7; the D is unclear. The CDR3 has 13 residues. Germline V CDR1 and CDR2: SGHTA, FQGNSA. With 1 base removed from V and 5 bases from J, the gap between germline ends came to 9 bases. CDR3 in amino acids: CASSLVETDEQYF. In nucleotides, the CDR3 is TGTGCCAGCAGCTTAGTCGAAACAGACGAGCAGTACTTC.

The gene calls are TRBV19 and TRBJ2-3; the match to TRBD1 covers 12 bases. The V gene's germline CDR1 is LNHDA and CDR2 SQIVND (reference sequence). CDR3 length equals 15 residues. With 5 bases clipped from V and 5 bases from J, the junction kept 5 bases outside the gene matches. CDR3 residues: CASSPGTGGRDTQYF. The CDR3 DNA follows: TGTGCCAGTAGTCCCGGGACAGGGGGCAGAGATACGCAGTATTTT.

The rearrangement links TRBV5-4 to TRBJ1-6, with 7 bases matching TRBD1. Germline V gives CDR1 SGHNT, CDR2 YYREEE (reference sequence). There are 15 residues in the CDR3. V dropped 4 bases and J dropped 6; count of bases not matched to a gene: 7. CDR3 region: CASSRPEGANSPLHF. The CDR3 bases are TGTGCCAGCAGCCGACCCGAGGGGGCTAATTCACCCCTCCACTTT.

The V call is TRBV24-1, the J call TRBJ2-3; TRBD1 agrees at 10 bases. The CDR3 loop spans 17 amino acids. The V and J ends lost 3 bases and 2 bases, in that order; junction bases with no gene match: 7. CDR1 KGHDR and CDR2 SFDVKD come from the germline V gene. The CDR3 DNA sequence: TGTGCCACCAGTGATCGGCCGGACAGGGGGTCCACAGATACGCAGTATTTT. Translating gives CATSDRPDRGSTDTQYF.

The chain links TRBV28 to TRBJ2-2, with D possibly being TRBD2 (5 bases). The CDR3 extends over 15 amino acids. Trimming stripped 0 bases from V and 6 bases from J, with 11 bases between. Germline V gene data show CDR1 as MDHEN and CDR2 as SYDVKM. Here the CDR3 reads CASSLWRRRAGELFF. The CDR3 coding sequence is TGTGCCAGCAGTTTATGGCGTCGGCGGGCCGGGGAGCTGTTTTTT. Filled out from reference TRBV28 and TRBJ2-2, the complete variable domain reads DVKVTQSSRYLVKRTGEKVFLECVQDMDHENMFWYRQDPGLGLRLIYFSYDVKMKEKGDIPEGYSVSREKKERFSLILESASTNQTSMYLCASSLWRRRAGELFFGEGSRLTVL.

The genes are TRBV28 and TRBJ1-2; 7 nucleotides align to TRBD1. CDR1 is MDHEN and CDR2 is SYDVKM in the germline V gene. V shed 4 bases, J shed 8 bases, and the junction held 4 bases outside the gene matches. The CDR3 runs to 12 residues. CDR3 in DNA: TGTGCCAGCAGTTCGACAGGGCGAGGCTACACCTTC. Amino acids: CASSSTGRGYTF.

Here the CDR3 reads CASNDRFQSPLHF. DNA of the CDR3: TGTGCCAGTAACGACAGGTTCCAGTCACCCCTCCACTTT. The J gene is TRBJ1-6, the V gene TRBV19; tentatively, D is TRBD1 (6 bases). The V and J ends lost 7 bases and 10 bases respectively, with 14 bases between them. CDR3 length: 13 residues. The germline gives CDR1 LNHDA, CDR2 SQIVND (reference sequence).

V is TRBV29-1 and J is TRBJ1-1; perhaps TRBD1 as D (5 bases). CDR1 SQVTM and CDR2 ANQGSEA come from the germline V gene. Deletions cut 6 bases from V and 6 bases from J, with 20 bases between. The CDR3 runs 14 residues. CDR3 in amino acids: CSVAMTVAESEAFF. The CDR3 DNA sequence: TGCAGCGTCGCGATGACAGTGGCCGAATCTGAAGCTTTCTTT.

The chain uses TRBV15 and TRBJ2-1; 14 bases match TRBD2. CDR3 length: 18 residues. With V trimmed by 5 bases and J by 6 bases, 12 bases remained unmatched. The germline CDR1 and CDR2 sequences are LNHNV and YYDKDF (reference sequence). The CDR3 DNA sequence: TGTGCCACCAGCGGCCAGACTAGCGGGAGGGCCTCTGGCAATGAGCAGTTCTTC. It translates to CATSGQTSGRASGNEQFF.

The chain couples TRBV2 to TRBJ1-4, with D uncertain. The CDR3 is 15 amino acids. Germline lookup yields CDR1 SNHLY and CDR2 FYNNEI. V gave up 4 bases and J gave up 3 bases, with 12 bases separating them. The CDR3 nucleotides are TGTGCCAGCAGTGGAATCCTCTCATCTAATGAAAAACTGTTTTTT. Protein sequence: CASSGILSSNEKLFF.

Only a few counts were recorded for this clone. The rearrangement joins TRBV5-4 to TRBJ1-1; D is uncertain. Germline V gene lookup returns CDR1 SGHNT and CDR2 YYREEE (reference sequence). The CDR3 is 15 amino acids. V lost 0 bases and J lost 1, with 10 bases in between. The CDR3 reads CASSLDQWSNTEAFF. CDR3 nucleotides: TGTGCCAGCAGCTTGGATCAGTGGTCGAACACTGAAGCTTTCTTT.

This clone was detected once. The chain recombines TRBV6-5 with TRBJ1-2, with D perhaps matching TRBD1 (5 bases). The germline gives CDR1 MNHEY, CDR2 SVGAGI. V was clipped by 2 bases and J by 6 bases, with 16 bases between them. This CDR3 region has 15 residues. The CDR3 loop is CASSYTAGKRHGYTF. Here the CDR3 DNA reads TGTGCCAGCAGTTACACGGCAGGGAAGAGGCATGGCTACACCTTC.

The chain employs TRBV7-6 and TRBJ2-7; D gene unclear. The CDR3 has 12 residues. From germline, CDR1 is SGHVS and CDR2 FNYEAQ. V was clipped by 1 base and J by 6 bases, with 7 bases between them. The CDR3 reads CASSLGTLEQYF. CDR3 sequence (DNA): TGTGCCAGCAGCTTAGGTACACTCGAGCAGTACTTC.

V and J are TRBV5-4 and TRBJ2-7, with D unclear. The CDR3 length is 14 residues. Germline V gene sequence: CDR1 SGHNT, CDR2 YYREEE (reference sequence). Trimming shortened V by 3 bases and J by 2 bases, and 12 bases separated the two germline ends. CDR3 coding DNA: TGTGCCAGCAGCTCCAGAGACGGAACCTACGAGCAGTACTTC. Its translation is CASSSRDGTYEQYF.

This chain uses TRBV25-1 with TRBJ2-7; 7 bases map to TRBD1. Germline V gene lookup returns CDR1 MGHDK and CDR2 SYGVNS. V lost 4 bases, J lost 0 bases, and 9 bases stayed unmatched. The CDR3 is 16 amino acids. CDR3 coding DNA: TGTGCCAGCAGTGGGATGGGGACAGACGCCTCCTACGAGCAGTACTTC. This encodes CASSGMGTDASYEQYF.

The chain couples TRBV7-3 to TRBJ1-1, with D maybe TRBD1 (5 bases). The CDR3 extends over 13 amino acids. The germline V gene encodes CDR1 SGHTA and CDR2 FQGTGA. Trimming stripped 4 bases from V and 1 base from J, with 7 bases between. The CDR3 DNA follows: TGTGCCAGCAGCTGGGACCAGAACACTGAAGCTTTCTTT. Its protein is CASSWDQNTEAFF.

The rearrangement uses TRBV7-8 and TRBJ1-1; D uncertain. The CDR3 is 15 residues long. Trimming removed 0 bases at V and 4 bases at J, with 12 bases between. Germline V gene data show CDR1 as SGHVS and CDR2 as FQNEAQ. Written as DNA, the CDR3 is TGTGCCAGCAGCTTAGCGGCCGGCCGGGGCACTGAAGCTTTCTTT. The encoded protein is CASSLAAGRGTEAFF.

The chain couples TRBV29-1 to TRBJ2-5; D not resolved. The germline V gene encodes CDR1 SQVTM and CDR2 ANQGSEA. The CDR3 extends over 14 amino acids. Trimming took 7 bases from V and 4 from J, leaving 19 bases between them. The CDR3 here is CSASNGLEGETQYF. DNA of the CDR3: TGCAGCGCCTCGAACGGGCTAGAAGGAGAGACCCAGTACTTC.

The chain couples TRBV29-1 to TRBJ2-7; D is uncertain. The V end was cut by 4 bases, the J end by 2 bases, with 6 bases between. Germline V gene lookup returns CDR1 SQVTM and CDR2 ANQGSEA. This CDR3 is built from 11 residues. DNA for the CDR3: TGCAGCGTTGGTGAGGCCTACGAGCAGTACTTC. Its translation: CSVGEAYEQYF.

This clone has just one count. V is TRBV9 and J is TRBJ1-6, with D possibly TRBD1 on 6 matching bases. Germline V gene lookup returns CDR1 SGDLS and CDR2 YYNGEE. This CDR3 has 14 residues. Deletions cut 3 bases from V and 8 bases from J, with 12 bases between. CDR3 loop: CASSAGGAYSPLHF. The CDR3, as DNA: TGTGCCAGCAGCGCTGGGGGGGCGTATTCACCCCTCCACTTT.

This chain joins TRBV29-1 and TRBJ1-1; no reliable D call. From germline, CDR1 is SQVTM and CDR2 ANQGSEA. Trimming took off 5 bases at V and 0 bases at J, with 4 bases between the two ends. CDR3 size: 11 residues. CDR3 in amino acids: CSVRVNTEAFF. The CDR3 nucleotides read TGCAGCGTTCGGGTGAACACTGAAGCTTTCTTT.

The V and J genes are TRBV29-1 and TRBJ1-1; 8 nucleotides agree with TRBD1. Germline CDR1 SQVTM, CDR2 ANQGSEA. Unmatched junction bases numbered 7, after V lost 5 bases and J lost 2 bases. CDR3 size: 14 residues. CDR3 DNA sequence: TGCAGCGTTCAACAACAGGGGGTAAACACTGAAGCTTTCTTT. Translated: CSVQQQGVNTEAFF.

As DNA, the CDR3 is TGTGCCAGCTCACCCCTGGGTCTTGGCGGGGGTAGAGTGAACACTGAAGCTTTCTTT. It codes for CASSPLGLGGGRVNTEAFF. The V call is TRBV18, the J call TRBJ1-1; TRBD1 is a possible D gene (5 bases). CDR3 length: 19 residues. Trimming shortened V by 3 bases and J by 0 bases, and 23 bases separated the two germline ends. The germline gives CDR1 KGHSH, CDR2 LQKENI.

This clone came up once. This chain connects TRBV6-5 to TRBJ2-3; a weak D match, TRBD1 (5 bases). Germline-derived CDR1 and CDR2 are MNHEY and SVGAGI. V shed 5 bases and J shed 0 bases, with 12 bases lying between them. The CDR3 contains 15 residues. CDR3 region: CASSRQGGSTDTQYF. The CDR3 DNA follows: TGTGCCAGCAGTCGCCAGGGTGGTAGCACAGATACGCAGTATTTT.

The rearrangement uses TRBV5-4 and TRBJ2-7; 8 positions match TRBD1. Germline V gene sequence: CDR1 SGHNT, CDR2 YYREEE (reference sequence). This CDR3 is built from 16 residues. With 3 bases clipped from V and 0 bases from J, the junction kept 8 bases outside the gene matches. This CDR3 is CASSSGTGAHSYEQYF. CDR3 sequence (DNA): TGTGCCAGCAGCTCTGGGACAGGTGCCCACTCCTACGAGCAGTACTTC. Filled out from reference TRBV5-4 and TRBJ2-7, the complete variable domain reads ETGVTQSPTHLIKTRGQQVTLRCSSQSGHNTVSWYQQALGQGPQFIFQYYREEENGRGNFPPRFSGLQFPNYSSELNVNALELDDSALYLCASSSGTGAHSYEQYFGPGTRLTVT.

V and J are TRBV4-3 and TRBJ1-2, with 8 bases lining up with TRBD1. V was clipped by 4 bases and J by 6 bases; unmatched bases: 10. Germline values: CDR1 LGHNA, CDR2 YSLEER. This CDR3 has 15 amino acids. CDR3 DNA sequence: TGCGCCAGCAGCCCGGGACAGGCCAGAGGGCATGGCTACACCTTC. Amino acid sequence: CASSPGQARGHGYTF.